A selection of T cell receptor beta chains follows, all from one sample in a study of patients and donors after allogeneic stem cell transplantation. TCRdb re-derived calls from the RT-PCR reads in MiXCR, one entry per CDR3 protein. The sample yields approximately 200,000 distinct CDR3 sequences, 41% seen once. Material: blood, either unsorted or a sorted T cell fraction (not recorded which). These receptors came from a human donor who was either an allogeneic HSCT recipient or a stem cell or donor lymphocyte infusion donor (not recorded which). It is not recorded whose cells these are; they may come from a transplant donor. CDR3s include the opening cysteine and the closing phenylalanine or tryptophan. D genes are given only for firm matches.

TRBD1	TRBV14	CASSHLNNRDRQGYEQYF
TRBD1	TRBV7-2	CASSPRDRAQSGPQHF
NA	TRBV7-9	CASSLATAATNEKLFF
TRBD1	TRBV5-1	CASSSGGKGNQPQHF
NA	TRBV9	CASRGTNYGYTF
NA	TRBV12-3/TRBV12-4	CASSLGITVAFF
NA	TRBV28	CASSFSFGRGDTEAFF
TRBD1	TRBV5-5	CATKSDRGYFTEAFF
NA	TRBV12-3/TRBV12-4	CASSLGGMSPLHF
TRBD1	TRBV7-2	CASSYRQGAAYNEQFF
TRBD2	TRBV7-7	CASSPGTSVLGPTDTQYF
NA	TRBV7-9	CASEDSLNTEAFF
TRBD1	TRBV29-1	CSVGQGGQPQHF
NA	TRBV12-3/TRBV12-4	CASSLARTDTQYF
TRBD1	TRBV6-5	CASTIGQANTEAFF
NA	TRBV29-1	CSVEGEEETQYF
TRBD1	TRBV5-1	CASSLETGTGGNTEAFF
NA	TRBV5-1	CASSPSVPGADNEQFF
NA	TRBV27	CASSLSDGAYEQYF
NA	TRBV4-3	CASSQESGQKNTEAFF
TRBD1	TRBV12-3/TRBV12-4	CASSLRQGAGSNQPQHF
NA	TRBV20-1	CSAPPPGTSRNIQYF
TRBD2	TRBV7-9	CASSLRDYETQYF
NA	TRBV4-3	CASSQDRLTNTEAFF
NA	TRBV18	CASSPPWGSNTEAFF
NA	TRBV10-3	CAISEGQGTYNEQFF
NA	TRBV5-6	CASSLDPQGLNIEAFF
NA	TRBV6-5	CASSSTVLGPYEQYF
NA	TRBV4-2	CASSQDIGGVTDTQYF
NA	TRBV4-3	CASSQELAPQGPGYTF
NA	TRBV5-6	CASSSPPGAQPRSEQYF
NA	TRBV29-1	CSAIVSDTQYF
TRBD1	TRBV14	CASSRWTGRGTGELFF
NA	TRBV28	CASSFVGVVNEQYF
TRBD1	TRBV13	CASRPGQAVEKLFF
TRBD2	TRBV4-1	CASSQVGLAGEYEQYF
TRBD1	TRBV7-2	CASSSRTGRDDQPQHF
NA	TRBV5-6	CASSPWDIPNHGNTIYF
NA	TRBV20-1	CSARFASQKNYGYTF
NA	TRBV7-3	CASSTPLGSTNEKLFF
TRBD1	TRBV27	CASSPPPGQGTGSYGYTF
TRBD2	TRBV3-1	CASSQEVAGVFNIQYF
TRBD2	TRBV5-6	CASSLAGSGSRVDEQFF
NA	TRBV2	CASSEVVTGELFF
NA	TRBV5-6	CASSPGGYMNTEAFF
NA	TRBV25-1	CASSESSLIFNYGYTF